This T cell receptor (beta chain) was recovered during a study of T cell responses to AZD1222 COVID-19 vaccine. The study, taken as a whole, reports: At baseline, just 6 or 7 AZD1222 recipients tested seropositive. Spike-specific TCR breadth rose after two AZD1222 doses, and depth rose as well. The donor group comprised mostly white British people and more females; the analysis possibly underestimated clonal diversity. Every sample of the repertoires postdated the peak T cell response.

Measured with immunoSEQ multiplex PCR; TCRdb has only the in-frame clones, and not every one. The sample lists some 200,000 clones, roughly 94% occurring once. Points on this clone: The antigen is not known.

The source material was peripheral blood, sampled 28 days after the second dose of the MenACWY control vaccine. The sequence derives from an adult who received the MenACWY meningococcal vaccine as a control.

The CDR3 loop reads CAWSGGRGHADTQYF. The CDR3 DNA reads TGTGCCTGGAGTGGGGGCAGGGGTCACGCAGATACGCAGTATTTT. This chain uses TRBV30 with TRBJ2-3, with D possibly matching TRBD1 (6 bases). Germline CDR1 reads GTSNPN; CDR2 reads SVGIG (reference sequence). V was shortened by 1 base and J by 4 bases, with 15 bases between the two germline ends. This CDR3 region has 15 residues. Using reference TRBV30 and TRBJ2-3 for the parts outside the CDR3, the full variable domain is SQTIHQWPATLVQPVGSPLSLECTVEGTSNPNLYWYRQAAGRGLQLLFYSVGIGQISSEVPQNLSASRPQDRQFILSSKKLLLSDSGFYLCAWSGGRGHADTQYFGPGTRLTVL.